This T cell receptor (beta chain) emerged from a study of cytomegalovirus exposure and HLA in healthy donors. Study in general: Earlier sequencing of some 180 million T cells yielded roughly 120 million unique TCR beta sequences.

Whole-study findings and limits: In a later analysis, a missense DCLRE1C variant was linked to TCR beta V- and J-gene trimming. According to the study, 150 to 200 TCR beta chains were cytomegalovirus-associated.

The V end lost 6 bases, the J end lost 4 bases, and 16 bases lay between the germline ends. Germline values: CDR1 MNHEY, CDR2 SMNVEV (reference sequence). CDR3 length: 16 amino acids. Comments on this clone: What it binds is not known.

Healthy individuals who donated bone marrow served as the donors. PCR involved 60 Vbeta and 13 Jbeta primers. The assay was immunoSEQ multiplex PCR, and TCRdb's table has in-frame clones only and misses some. The table records approximately 27,000 clones, less than 70% of them present only once. This TCR derives from a male donor in good health and CMV-seropositive. Sequencing used PBMCs. The chain employs TRBV27 and TRBJ1-6, with a weak D call TRBD1 (5 bases). For the CDR3, the DNA is TGTGCCAGCAGGTTAAACCGGGACTCGTATAATTCACCCCTCCACTTT. Its protein product is CASRLNRDSYNSPLHF.